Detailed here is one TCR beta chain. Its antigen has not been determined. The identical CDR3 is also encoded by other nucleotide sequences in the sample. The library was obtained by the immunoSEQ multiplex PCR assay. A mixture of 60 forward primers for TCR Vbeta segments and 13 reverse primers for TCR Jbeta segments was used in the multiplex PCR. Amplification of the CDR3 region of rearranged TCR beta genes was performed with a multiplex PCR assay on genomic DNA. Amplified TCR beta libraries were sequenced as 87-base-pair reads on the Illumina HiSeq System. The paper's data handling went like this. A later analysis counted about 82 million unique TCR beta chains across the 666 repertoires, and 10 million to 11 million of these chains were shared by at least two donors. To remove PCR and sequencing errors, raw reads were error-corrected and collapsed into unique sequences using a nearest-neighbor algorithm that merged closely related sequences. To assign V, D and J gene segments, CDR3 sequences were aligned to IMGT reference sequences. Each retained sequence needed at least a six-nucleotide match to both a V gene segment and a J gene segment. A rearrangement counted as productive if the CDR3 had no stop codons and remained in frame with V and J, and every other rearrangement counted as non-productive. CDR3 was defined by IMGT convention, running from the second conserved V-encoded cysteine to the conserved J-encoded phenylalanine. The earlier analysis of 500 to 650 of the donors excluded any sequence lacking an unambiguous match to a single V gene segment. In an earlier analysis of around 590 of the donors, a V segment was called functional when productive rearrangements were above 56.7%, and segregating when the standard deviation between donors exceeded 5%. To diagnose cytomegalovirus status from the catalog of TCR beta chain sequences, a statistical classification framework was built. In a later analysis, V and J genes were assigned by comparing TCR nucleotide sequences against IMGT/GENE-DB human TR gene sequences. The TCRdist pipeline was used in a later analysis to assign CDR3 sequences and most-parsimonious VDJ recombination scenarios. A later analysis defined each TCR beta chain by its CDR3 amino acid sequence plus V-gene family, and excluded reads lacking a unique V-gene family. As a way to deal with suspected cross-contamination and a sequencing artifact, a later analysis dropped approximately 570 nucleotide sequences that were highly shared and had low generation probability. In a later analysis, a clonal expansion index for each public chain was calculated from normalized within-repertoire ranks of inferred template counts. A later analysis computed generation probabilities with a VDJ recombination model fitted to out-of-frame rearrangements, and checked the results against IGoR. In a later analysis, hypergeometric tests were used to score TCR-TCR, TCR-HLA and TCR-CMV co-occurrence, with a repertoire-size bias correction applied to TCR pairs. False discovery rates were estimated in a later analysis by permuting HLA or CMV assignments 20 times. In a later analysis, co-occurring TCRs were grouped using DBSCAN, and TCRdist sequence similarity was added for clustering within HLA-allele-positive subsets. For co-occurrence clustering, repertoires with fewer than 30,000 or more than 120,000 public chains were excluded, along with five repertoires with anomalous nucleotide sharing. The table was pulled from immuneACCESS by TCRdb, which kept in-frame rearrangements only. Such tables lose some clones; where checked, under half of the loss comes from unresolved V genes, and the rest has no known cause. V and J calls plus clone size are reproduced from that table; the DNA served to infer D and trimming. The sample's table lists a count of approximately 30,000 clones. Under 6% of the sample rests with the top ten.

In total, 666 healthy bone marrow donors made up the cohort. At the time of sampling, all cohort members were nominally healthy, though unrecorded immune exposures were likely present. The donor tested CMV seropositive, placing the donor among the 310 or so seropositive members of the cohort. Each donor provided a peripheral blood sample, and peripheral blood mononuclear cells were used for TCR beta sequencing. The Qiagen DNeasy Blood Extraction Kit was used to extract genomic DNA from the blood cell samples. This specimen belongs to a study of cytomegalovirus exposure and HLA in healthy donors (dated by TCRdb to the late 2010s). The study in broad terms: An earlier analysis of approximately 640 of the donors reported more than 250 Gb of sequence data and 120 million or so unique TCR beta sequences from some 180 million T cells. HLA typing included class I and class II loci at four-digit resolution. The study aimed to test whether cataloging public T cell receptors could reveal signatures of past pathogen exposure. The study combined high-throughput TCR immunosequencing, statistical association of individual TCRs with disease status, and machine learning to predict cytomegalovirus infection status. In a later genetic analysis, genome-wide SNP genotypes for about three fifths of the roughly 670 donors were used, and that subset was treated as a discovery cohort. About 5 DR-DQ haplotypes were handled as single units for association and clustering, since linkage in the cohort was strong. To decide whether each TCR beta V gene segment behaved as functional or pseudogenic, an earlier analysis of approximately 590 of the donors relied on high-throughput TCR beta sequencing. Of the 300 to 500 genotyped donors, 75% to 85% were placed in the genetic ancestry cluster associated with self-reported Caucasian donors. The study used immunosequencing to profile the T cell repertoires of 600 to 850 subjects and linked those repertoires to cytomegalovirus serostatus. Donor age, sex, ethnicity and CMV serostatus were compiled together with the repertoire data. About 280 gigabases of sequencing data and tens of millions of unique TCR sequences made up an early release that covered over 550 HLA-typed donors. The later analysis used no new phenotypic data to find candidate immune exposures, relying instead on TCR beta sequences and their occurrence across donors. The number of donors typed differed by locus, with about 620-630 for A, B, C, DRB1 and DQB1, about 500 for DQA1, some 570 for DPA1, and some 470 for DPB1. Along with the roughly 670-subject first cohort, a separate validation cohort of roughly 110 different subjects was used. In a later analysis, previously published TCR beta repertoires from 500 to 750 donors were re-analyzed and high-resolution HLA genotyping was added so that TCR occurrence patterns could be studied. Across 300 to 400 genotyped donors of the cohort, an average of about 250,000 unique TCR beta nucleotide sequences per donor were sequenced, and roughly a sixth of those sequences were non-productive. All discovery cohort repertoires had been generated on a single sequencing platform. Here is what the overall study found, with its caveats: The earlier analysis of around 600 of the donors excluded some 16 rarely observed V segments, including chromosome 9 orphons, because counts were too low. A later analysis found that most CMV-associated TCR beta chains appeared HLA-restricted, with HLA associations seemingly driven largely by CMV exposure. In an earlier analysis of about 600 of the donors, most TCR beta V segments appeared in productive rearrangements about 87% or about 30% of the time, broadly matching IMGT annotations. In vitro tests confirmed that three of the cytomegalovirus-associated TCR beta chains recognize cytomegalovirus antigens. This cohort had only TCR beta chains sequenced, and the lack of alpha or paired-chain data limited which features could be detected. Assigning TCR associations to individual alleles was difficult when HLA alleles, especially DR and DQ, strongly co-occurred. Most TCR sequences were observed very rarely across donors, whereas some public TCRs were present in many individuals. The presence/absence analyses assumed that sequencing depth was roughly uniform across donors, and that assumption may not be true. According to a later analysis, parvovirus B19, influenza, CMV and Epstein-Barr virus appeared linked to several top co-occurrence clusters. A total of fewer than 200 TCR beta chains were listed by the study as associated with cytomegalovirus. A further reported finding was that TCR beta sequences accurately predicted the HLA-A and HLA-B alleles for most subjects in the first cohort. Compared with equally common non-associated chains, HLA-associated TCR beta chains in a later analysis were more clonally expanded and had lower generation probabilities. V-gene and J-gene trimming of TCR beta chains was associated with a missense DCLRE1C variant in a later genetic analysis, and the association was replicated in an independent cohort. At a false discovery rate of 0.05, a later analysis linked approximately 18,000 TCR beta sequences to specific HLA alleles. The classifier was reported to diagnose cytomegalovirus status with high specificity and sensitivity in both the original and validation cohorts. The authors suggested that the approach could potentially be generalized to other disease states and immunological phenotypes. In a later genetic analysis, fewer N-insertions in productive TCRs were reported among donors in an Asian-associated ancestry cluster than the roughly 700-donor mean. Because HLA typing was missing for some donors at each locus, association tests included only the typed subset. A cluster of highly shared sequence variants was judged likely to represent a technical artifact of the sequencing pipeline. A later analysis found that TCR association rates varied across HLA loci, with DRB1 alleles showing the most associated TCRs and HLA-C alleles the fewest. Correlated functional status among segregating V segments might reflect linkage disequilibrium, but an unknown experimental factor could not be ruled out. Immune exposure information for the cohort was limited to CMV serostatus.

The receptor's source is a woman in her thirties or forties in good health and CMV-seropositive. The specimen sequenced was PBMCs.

The nucleotides read TGTGCCAGCAGCCCTGGGACTAGCGGGACGGGGGAGCTGTTTTTT. Its translation reads: CASSPGTSGTGELFF. The rearranged segments are TRBV7-6 and TRBJ2-2; a stretch of 13 junction bases matches TRBD2. CDR1 SGHVS and CDR2 FNYEAQ were looked up in the germline V gene. The CDR3 spans 15 residues, from the cysteine through the phenylalanine. Kept here is only the CDR3 DNA, which spans 45 bases and is read in frame from base 1. V ends up 5 bases short and J 8 bases short, with an unmatched junction base count of 5.